One TCR beta chain is described in this entry. Trimming pared 3 bases from V and 5 bases from J, leaving 10 bases between. This CDR3 comprises 13 residues. Per the germline V gene, CDR1 is SEHNR and CDR2 is FQNEAQ (reference sequence). In the study's own analysis: Reference gene primers were amplified, and this amplification served to estimate nucleated cell counts. The assay was immunoSEQ multiplex PCR, and TCRdb's table has in-frame clones only and misses some. V and J calls and clone size come straight from that table; D and trimming were deduced from the DNA. The repertoire consists of approximately 210,000 clones, with 70% to 90% occurring once and the leading ten covering approximately 0.75%. This specimen comes from a study of blood T cell repertoires in COVID-19. At the level of the study: The origin of the acute and convalescent COVID-19 samples was the United States, Italy and Spain. Sources were T cells, B-cell-depleted T cells, or PBMCs; the material itself was cDNA or gDNA.

This sequence was found in a woman in her 70s with acute or convalescent COVID-19. Sequenced sample: peripheral blood. The J gene is TRBJ1-1, the V gene TRBV7-9; D perhaps matches TRBD1 (5 bases). The CDR3: CASSFTGGTEAFF. DNA of the CDR3: TGTGCCAGCAGCTTCACAGGTGGTACTGAAGCTTTCTTT.